This T cell receptor (beta chain) appears in the sequencing data of a study of shared clonotypes between healthy human individuals (dated by TCRdb to between 2020 and 2021). Regarding the study in general: The cohort included a few men and a couple of women between 18 and 49 years of age. Leukapheresis yielded between about 0.94 and 9.5 billion PBMCs per donor. To increase sequencing depth and limit assay-specific biases, TCR repertoire library preparation and sequencing were carried out by different laboratories using diverse techniques. To estimate repertoire size and how much clonotypes are shared between individuals, the study performed deep sequencing of blood TCR repertoires from roughly five healthy adults. For each donor, CD4 naive and CD4 memory were each run on three plates, CD8 naive on two plates, and CD8 memory on one plate.

The study at large found these results: Incomplete sequencing was indicated by rarefaction of sorted-subset datasets, despite the large sequencing depth. Sampling was restricted to blood, and TCR repertoires in tissues likely differ from the TCR repertoires found in blood. Because the study included only a small number of donors, the genetic and exposure-history diversity represented was limited. Compared with non-shared clonotypes, the clonotypes found in all four sorted-subset donors had higher generation probabilities. Pairwise subsampling led to the expectation that sequencing depth would affect the degree of clonotype sharing among donors. Naive subsets generally had larger estimated clonotype richness than memory subsets did. When several donors were compared, the shared fraction of clonotypes was roughly 4.8% for naive CD4, about 4% for naive CD8, 2% to 2.5% for memory CD4, and about 0.36% for memory CD8.

TCR CDR3 regions were amplified from genomic DNA by multiplex PCR using the deep immunoSEQ assay. For each cell subset, the extracted genomic DNA was distributed evenly across all wells of several immunoSEQ 96-well plates, and each plate served as one replicate. For sorted subsets, approximately 190 ng of genomic DNA, equivalent to roughly 30,000 T cell genomes, went into each replicate PCR. The purified libraries were quantified using a Qubit 3.0 fluorometer, sized with a Bioanalyzer 2100, and then quantified again using the KAPA Library Quantification kit. A separate single-read 150-cycle Illumina NextSeq 550 flow cell was used to sequence each immunoSEQ 96-well plate. For the original study's pipeline: Because the immunoSEQ output included only junctional sequences and no quality scores, the filtering could not be the same as the filtering used for full-length reads. Sequences were annotated with PyIR, a Python wrapper for IgBLAST v1.9, and V/J genes and CDR3 were assigned using IMGT germline references. Reads were removed for weak V/J assignments (E-value above 1e-6), missing CDR3, stop codons, out-of-frame junctions, or ambiguous translated residues. V3J clonotypes were defined by identical inferred V gene, J gene, and CDR3 amino acid sequence. The percentage overlap between two repertoires was calculated by dividing the number of shared unique clonotypes by the size of the smaller repertoire. Richness of each repertoire was evaluated using RTK rarefaction, the Chao1 estimator, and Recon v2.1 estimates of unobserved clonotypes. Generation probabilities were computed with OLGA for all TCRbeta clonotypes obtained by the gDNA method from a handful of donors. Sourced from immuneACCESS, this table was stored by TCRdb with only in-frame sequences that have V and J called. A share of the clones is absent; for the studies checked, an unresolved V gene accounts for under half, and the remainder has no known explanation. That table furnishes V, J and clone size, whereas the DNA furnished D and trimming. This sample has some 2.4 million clones in its table, and over 85% of those were observed once. The biggest ten clones account for roughly 0.36% of the sample.

As to this clone: Its binding antigen is unknown. No base quality values were provided; no much bigger clone lies one nucleotide off.

Inclusive of the bounding cysteine and phenylalanine, the CDR3 is 14 residues long. Only CDR3 DNA remains: 42 bases, in frame from the first base. CDR1 SNHLY and CDR2 FYNNEI are derived from the germline V gene. V is cut back by 5 bases and J by 1 base, with 3 bases in the junction unmatched. The donors were healthy, HIV-negative adults with no recently reported acute infections or vaccinations. All donors were Caucasian adults living in Nashville, Tennessee, USA. Magnetic negative selection was used to enrich CD4+ T cells, after which naive cells were positively selected on CD45RA and the negative fraction became the memory subset. After blood collection by leukapheresis, PBMCs were isolated using Ficoll-Histopaque density gradient centrifugation and then cryopreserved in the vapor phase of liquid nitrogen. Purity and quantity of every magnetically sorted T cell population were checked by analytical flow cytometry. Genomic DNA was isolated from every sorted fraction and measured by UV absorbance on a Nanodrop 2000c.

This receptor was obtained from a man aged 18 to 30 in good health. Some clones in this sample may be carry-over from other donors' samples. Sequencing input: naive CD4+ T cells from PBMCs. Interpreted using the paper, the cell subset or site label stands for: CD45RA+ positively selected. The rearranged segments are TRBV2 and TRBJ1-1; 8 junctional bases match TRBD1. The CDR3 is CASSSGGRNTEAFF. The DNA sequence is given as TGTGCCAGCAGTTCAGGGGGCCGGAACACTGAAGCTTTCTTT. Here the CDR3 is joined to the reference TRBV2 and TRBJ1-1 genes, and the full variable domain is: EPEVTQTPSHQVTQMGQEVILRCVPISNHLYFYWYRQILGQKVEFLVSFYNNEISEKSEIFDDQFSVERPDGSNFTLKIRSTKLEDSAMYFCASSSGGRNTEAFFGQGTRLTVV.